Presented here are 2 T cell receptor beta chains from one specimen sequenced in a study of siplizumab effects on memory and regulatory T cells. This table comes from immunoSEQ multiplex PCR, and its TCRdb copy is limited to in-frame clones, with some not included. The sample lists over 100,000 clones; around 93% were seen once. The sequenced sample was non-Treg CD4+ T cells sorted from blood. These receptors were collected from a human donor in good health.

This clone was picked up one time. The J gene is TRBJ2-7, the V gene TRBV11-2, with TRBD1 identical over 7 bases. Germline V lookup: CDR1 SGHAT, CDR2 FQNNGV. V shed 4 bases and J 3 bases; nucleotides not matched to a gene: 6. This CDR3 has 14 amino acids. Here the CDR3 reads CASSSDRRFYEQYF. Written as DNA, the CDR3 is TGTGCCAGCAGCTCGGACAGGCGATTCTACGAGCAGTACTTC.

The chain recombines TRBV18 with TRBJ2-3; perhaps D is TRBD1 or TRBD2 (5 bases each). The V end was cut by 0 bases, the J end by 3 bases, with 7 bases between. Germline V lookup: CDR1 KGHSH, CDR2 LQKENI. The length of the CDR3 is 14 residues. This CDR3 reads CASSPPGETDTQYF. DNA of the CDR3: TGTGCCAGCTCACCACCGGGGGAGACAGATACGCAGTATTTT.